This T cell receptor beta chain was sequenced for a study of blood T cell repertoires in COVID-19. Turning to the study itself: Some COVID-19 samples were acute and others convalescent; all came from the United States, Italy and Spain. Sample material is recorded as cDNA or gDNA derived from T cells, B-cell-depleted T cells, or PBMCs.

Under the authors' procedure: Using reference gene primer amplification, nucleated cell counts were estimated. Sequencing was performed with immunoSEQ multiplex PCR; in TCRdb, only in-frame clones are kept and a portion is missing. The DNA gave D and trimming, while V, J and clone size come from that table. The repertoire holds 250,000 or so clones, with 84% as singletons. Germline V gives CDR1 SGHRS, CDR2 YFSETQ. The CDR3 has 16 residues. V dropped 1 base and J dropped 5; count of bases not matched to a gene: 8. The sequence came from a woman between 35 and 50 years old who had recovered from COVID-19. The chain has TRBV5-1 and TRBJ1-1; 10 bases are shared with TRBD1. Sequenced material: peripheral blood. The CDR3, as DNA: TGCGCCAGCAGCTTGACCGGGACAGGGGTAGAGACTGAAGCTTTCTTT. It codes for CASSLTGTGVETEAFF.